This TCR beta chain was retrieved from a study of blood T cell repertoires in COVID-19. Study details: Whether acute or convalescent, the COVID-19 samples came from the United States, Italy and Spain. Sample material is recorded as cDNA or gDNA derived from T cells, B-cell-depleted T cells, or PBMCs.

Individuals drawn from under 30 US areas were roughly 18 to 100 years old. There are a few counts of this clone. Method: immunoSEQ multiplex PCR; TCRdb's copy keeps in-frame clones and lacks some. The profile shows about 330,000 clones, about 87% of them singletons. The CDR3 covers 16 residues. CDR1 and CDR2 from the germline V gene are MDHEN and SYDVKM. V lost 5 bases, J lost 9 bases, and 20 bases lay in between. The gene calls are TRBV28 and TRBJ1-6; D is possibly TRBD1 (6 bases). Sample: PBMCs or T cells enriched from blood (not recorded which). The source of this sequence is a young man who had recovered from COVID-19. Here the CDR3 reads CASSHQQGALPSPLHF. The DNA for the CDR3 is TGTGCCAGCAGTCATCAACAGGGAGCTCTACCTTCACCCCTCCACTTT.